The 10 T cell receptor beta chains reported below all come from one sample, sequenced in a study of shared clonotypes between healthy human individuals. Profiled with immunoSEQ multiplex PCR; TCRdb holds only in-frame clones, not every one. The data show fewer than 400,000 clones, approximately 79% seen once. Sequencing was performed on memory CD4+ T cells sorted from blood. Noted subset: CD45RA-negative fraction. Every receptor here comes from a man aged 25 to 40 in good health.

V and J are TRBV19 and TRBJ2-7; TRBD2 matches at 7 bases. The germline V gene encodes CDR1 LNHDA and CDR2 SQIVND (reference sequence). The V segment lost 3 bases and the J segment 6 bases; nucleotides outside the gene matches: 14. The CDR3 contains 16 residues. The CDR3 nucleotides read TGTGCCAGTAGTATTGGTGGGAGGGGCCTACTTGGCGAGCAGTACTTC. Encoded protein: CASSIGGRGLLGEQYF.

V is TRBV4-2 and J is TRBJ2-7, with TRBD2 as a possible D gene (6 bases). V was pared by 0 bases and J by 2 bases, with 14 bases between. The germline V gene has CDR1 LGHNA and CDR2 YNFKEQ. This CDR3 has 16 residues. In nucleotides, the CDR3 is TGTGCCAGCAGCCAAGATAACGGGGGTTTACCCTACGAGCAGTACTTC. Its translation: CASSQDNGGLPYEQYF.

This clone was counted a few times. This chain uses TRBV28 with TRBJ1-5; D call uncertain. Trimming removed 7 bases at V and 3 bases at J, with 10 bases between. In germline, CDR1 is MDHEN, CDR2 SYDVKM. The CDR3 is 13 amino acids. CDR3: CASIGRPNQPQHF. The DNA for the CDR3 is TGTGCCAGCATCGGGCGACCCAATCAGCCCCAGCATTTT.

The chain couples TRBV15 to TRBJ1-5; weak D call: TRBD1 (5 bases). The V gene's germline CDR1 is LNHNV and CDR2 YYDKDF (reference sequence). The V end lost 0 bases, the J end lost 4 bases, and 10 bases lay between the germline ends. CDR3 length equals 15 residues. The CDR3 DNA follows: TGTGCCACCAGCAGAGATTGGGGGGTTAATCAGCCCCAGCATTTT. This encodes CATSRDWGVNQPQHF.

The chain combines TRBV10-3 with TRBJ2-1; D is unresolved. The CDR3 has 14 amino acids. V shed 10 bases and J shed 0 bases, with 13 bases lying between them. Germline lookup yields CDR1 ENHRY and CDR2 SYGVKD. In DNA, the CDR3 is TGTGCCACAAAGGATGACTTCTCCTACAATGAGCAGTTCTTC. Protein product: CATKDDFSYNEQFF.

The chain has TRBV28 and TRBJ1-4; 8 bases align to TRBD1. The germline CDR1 and CDR2 sequences are MDHEN and SYDVKM. The CDR3 loop spans 15 amino acids. After removal of 1 base from V and 7 bases from J, the junction contained 5 bases not matched to a gene. CDR3 nucleotide sequence: TGTGCCAGCAGTTTATTGAGGGACAGGCCTGAAAAACTGTTTTTT. Its protein is CASSLLRDRPEKLFF.

The rearrangement links TRBV11-2 to TRBJ2-1; TRBD2 matches 12 bases. V shed 2 bases and J 3 bases; nucleotides not matched to a gene: 5. This CDR3 region has 17 residues. Germline CDR1 and CDR2: SGHAT and FQNNGV. DNA for the CDR3: TGTGCCAGCAGCTTACTCTTACTAGCGGGAGGCTACAATGAGCAGTTCTTC. Its protein is CASSLLLLAGGYNEQFF.

In its sample, this clone was seen a few times. The chain carries TRBV2 and TRBJ1-5; TRBD1 matches 7 bases. V was pared by 7 bases and J by 1 base, with 7 bases of the junction left unmatched. The CDR3 loop spans 15 amino acids. Germline V gene data show CDR1 as SNHLY and CDR2 as FYNNEI. DNA of the CDR3: TGTGCCAGCACCCTGACAGGGCTAAGCAATCAGCCCCAGCATTTT. This translates into CASTLTGLSNQPQHF.

This clone showed up just once. The chain combines TRBV2 with TRBJ1-2; 7 bases are a match to TRBD1. Germline V gives CDR1 SNHLY, CDR2 FYNNEI. Trimming removed 6 bases from V and 3 bases from J; junction bases left unmatched: 4. This CDR3 has 13 amino acids. The chain's CDR3 is CASRGDRHYGYTF. The CDR3, as DNA: TGTGCCAGCAGGGGGGACAGACACTATGGCTACACCTTC.

CDR3 sequence (DNA): TGCAGTGCTAGAGATCTCACTGAAGCTTTCTTT. It translates to CSARDLTEAFF. The chain is built from TRBV20-1 and TRBJ1-1; D gene unclear. The germline CDR1 and CDR2 sequences are DFQATT and SNEGSKA (reference sequence). This CDR3 is 11 amino acids long. Trimming stripped 0 bases from V and 4 bases from J, with 3 bases between.